Described below is a single T cell receptor (beta chain) sequence and its context. Antigen specificity is unknown. The data were taken from a study of shared clonotypes between healthy human individuals. Study findings and constraints: Large depth notwithstanding, sorted-subset sequencing proved incomplete by rarefaction.

Several immunoSEQ 96-well plates shared each subset's DNA, each plate a replicate. Under the authors' procedure: ImmunoSEQ supplied junction-only sequences lacking quality scores, so filtering was different. TCRdb keeps only in-frame clones here, not all; method: immunoSEQ multiplex PCR. The V and J calls and the clone size are those of that table, but D and trimming were determined from the DNA. The data show roughly 1.4 million clones, approximately 98.5% seen once. The sequence derives from a man in his thirties or forties in good health. Material for sequencing was naive CD4+ T cells sorted from blood. Subset described: CD45RA+ positively selected.

The DNA of the CDR3 is TGTGCCAGCAGCCGACAGGGAGGAGAGCAGTTCTTC. Translation: CASSRQGGEQFF. The rearrangement links TRBV11-2 to TRBJ2-1; TRBD1 is a possible D gene (7 bases). The germline gives CDR1 SGHAT, CDR2 FQNNGV. V shed 5 bases and J shed 10 bases, with 12 bases lying between them. The CDR3 totals 12 residues.